This paragraph reports one TCR beta chain. Its antigen is as yet unknown. CDR1 and CDR2 from the germline V gene are SGHRS and YFSETQ. The length of the CDR3 is 13 residues. Via 5' RACE with UMI labels, TRB cDNA libraries were prepared. TCRdb re-called the 5' RACE reads; every CDR3 protein appears as one record, without DNA. This sample contains roughly 89,000 distinct CDR3 sequences. The authors gated naive CD8+ T cells as CD45RO-CCR7+CD27+CD95-. The data derive from a study of CXCR3-negative and CXCR3-positive naive CD8 T cells. General study points: Diversity in memory CD8+ cells fell much lower than the comparably high levels seen in both naive subsets.

The rearrangement joins TRBV5-1 to TRBJ2-1; TCRdb gives TRBD1 as the D gene, but with no DNA this cannot be confirmed. The origin of this receptor is a human donor in good health. Some clones in this sample may be carry-over from other donors' samples. The material sequenced was naive CXCR3- CD8+ T cells from blood. Subset described: CD45RO-CCR7+CD27+CD95- naive CD8+ T cells lacking CXCR3 (TNR3-). This chain's CDR3 is CASRDPPNNEQFF.